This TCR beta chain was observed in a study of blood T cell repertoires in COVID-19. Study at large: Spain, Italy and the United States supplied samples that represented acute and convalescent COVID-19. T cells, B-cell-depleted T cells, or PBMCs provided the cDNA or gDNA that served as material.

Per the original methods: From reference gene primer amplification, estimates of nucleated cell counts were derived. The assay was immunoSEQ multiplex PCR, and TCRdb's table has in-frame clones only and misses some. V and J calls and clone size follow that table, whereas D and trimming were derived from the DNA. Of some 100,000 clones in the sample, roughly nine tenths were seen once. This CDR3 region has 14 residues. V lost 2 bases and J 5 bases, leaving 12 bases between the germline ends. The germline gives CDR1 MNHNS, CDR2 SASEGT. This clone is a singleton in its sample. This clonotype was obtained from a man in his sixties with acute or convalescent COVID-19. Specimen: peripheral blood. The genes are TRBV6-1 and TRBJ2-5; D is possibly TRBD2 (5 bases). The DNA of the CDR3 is TGTGCCAGCAGTGAAAGGTCACCGGGGGAGACCCAGTACTTC. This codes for CASSERSPGETQYF.